These 21 T cell receptor beta chains share one sample of origin, sequenced in a study of blood T cell repertoires in COVID-19. Profiling relied on immunoSEQ multiplex PCR, and the TCRdb table lists in-frame clones only, not all of them. The repertoire holds approximately 360,000 clones, with roughly 88% as singletons. Sequencing was carried out using PBMCs or T cells enriched from blood (not recorded which). All receptors come from a woman aged 25 to 39 with acute COVID-19.

The rearrangement uses TRBV7-2 and TRBJ2-2; the D gene is possibly TRBD1 (6 bases). Germline V lookup: CDR1 SGHTA, CDR2 FQGNSA. The CDR3 totals 19 residues. The V and J ends lost 5 bases and 1 base respectively, with 23 bases between them. The CDR3 loop is CASSRLLTLDSENTGELFF. The CDR3, as DNA: TGTGCCAGCAGCCGCTTATTGACCTTGGACAGTGAGAACACCGGGGAGCTGTTTTTT.

With regard to this clone: The same CDR3 is also encoded by other DNA sequences in this sample. The chain recombines TRBV7-2 with TRBJ2-6; maybe TRBD1 (6 bases). Germline V gene sequence: CDR1 SGHTA, CDR2 FQGNSA. The CDR3 runs to 15 residues. V lost 5 bases and J 4 bases, leaving 12 bases between the germline ends. In DNA, the CDR3 is TGTGCCAGCAGCCTAAGGGGGTCCGGGGCCAACGTCCTGACTTTC. Its translation is CASSLRGSGANVLTF.

CDR3 sequence reads: CASSGGQIQGEQFF. CDR3 nucleotides: TGTGCCAGCAGCGGGGGACAGATTCAGGGTGAGCAGTTCTTC. The rearrangement links TRBV9 to TRBJ2-1; 7 bases line up with TRBD1. The germline gives CDR1 SGDLS, CDR2 YYNGEE. This CDR3 contains 14 residues. V shed 3 bases, J shed 9 bases, and the junction held 9 bases outside the gene matches.

The gene calls are TRBV18 and TRBJ1-2; D possibly corresponds to TRBD1 (6 bases). The CDR3 runs 15 residues. Germline V gene sequence: CDR1 KGHSH, CDR2 LQKENI. V lost 4 bases to trimming and J lost 1 base, with 13 bases between them. The CDR3 DNA follows: TGTGCCAGCTCACGGGCCCAACAGGGTAACTATGGCTACACCTTC. Protein product: CASSRAQQGNYGYTF. Drawing the rest from reference TRBV18 and TRBJ1-2, the complete variable domain is NAGVMQNPRHLVRRRGQEARLRCSPMKGHSHVYWYRQLPEEGLKFMVYLQKENIIDESGMPKERFSAEFPKEGPSILRIQQVVRGDSAAYFCASSRAQQGNYGYTFGSGTRLTVV.

As regards this clone: The sample holds other DNA sequences that translate to the same CDR3. V is TRBV7-3 and J is TRBJ2-7, with 9 positions matching TRBD1. Germline values: CDR1 SGHTA, CDR2 FQGTGA. The CDR3 extends over 15 amino acids. Trimming removed 0 bases from V and 1 base from J; junction bases left unmatched: 1. CDR3 nucleotides: TGTGCCAGCAGCTTAACCGGGACAGGGTCCTACGAGCAGTACTTC. It specifies CASSLTGTGSYEQYF.

V and J are TRBV5-1 and TRBJ1-2; no clear D gene. Trimming pared 1 base from V and 7 bases from J, leaving 11 bases between. Germline lookup yields CDR1 SGHRS and CDR2 YFSETQ. The CDR3 spans 13 residues. This chain's CDR3 is CASSLNSDSGYTF. CDR3 bases: TGCGCCAGCAGCTTGAATTCTGACTCTGGCTACACCTTC.

As DNA, the CDR3 is TGTGCCACCTCGGACAGGACGCGGCGCTACGAGCAGTACTTC. Protein: CATSDRTRRYEQYF. The chain carries TRBV10-3 and TRBJ2-7; 7 nucleotides agree with TRBD1. The germline gives CDR1 ENHRY, CDR2 SYGVKD. The V gene end was trimmed by 10 bases and the J gene end by 3 bases; junction bases not matched to a gene: 12. CDR3 length: 14 amino acids.

This chain connects TRBV2 to TRBJ2-1; 10 bases are a match to TRBD1. Germline V gene data show CDR1 as SNHLY and CDR2 as FYNNEI. The CDR3 spans 17 residues. The J segment lost 4 bases and the V segment lost 8 bases, leaving 14 bases of the junction unmatched. CDR3 nucleotide sequence: TGTGCCAGCGGGGACAGGGGTAGCGGGACGCGGTACAATGAGCAGTTCTTC. Amino acid sequence: CASGDRGSGTRYNEQFF.

This chain uses TRBV6-5 with TRBJ1-1, with TRBD1 identical over 11 bases. V shed 7 bases, J shed 3 bases, and the junction held 7 bases outside the gene matches. CDR3 size: 15 residues. Germline CDR1 is MNHEY and CDR2 is SVGAGI. CDR3 coding DNA: TGTGCCAGCATTAGGACAGGGGGCTTTTACACTGAAGCTTTCTTT. This sequence encodes CASIRTGGFYTEAFF.

CDR3 coding DNA: TGTGCCAGCAGCGGGACAGCTAATTCACCCCTCCACTTT. Translating gives CASSGTANSPLHF. The V and J genes are TRBV6-5 and TRBJ1-6, with TRBD1 identical over 7 bases. The V gene's germline CDR1 is MNHEY and CDR2 SVGAGI. CDR3 length: 13 residues. Trimming removed 6 bases from V and 6 bases from J; junction bases left unmatched: 2.

The chain recombines TRBV5-1 with TRBJ1-1; 9 nucleotides line up with TRBD1. Germline CDR1 is SGHRS and CDR2 is YFSETQ. With 5 bases clipped from V and 8 bases from J, the junction kept 10 bases outside the gene matches. This CDR3 spans 14 amino acids. The CDR3 region has the DNA TGCGCCAGCAGAACCGGGACAGGGTACGCGGAAGCTTTCTTT. It codes for CASRTGTGYAEAFF. Full variable domain (rest looked up from reference TRBV5-1 and TRBJ1-1): KAGVTQTPRYLIKTRGQQVTLSCSPISGHRSVSWYQQTPGQGLQFLFEYFSETQRNKGNFPGRFSGRQFSNSRSEMNVSTLELGDSALYLCASRTGTGYAEAFFGQGTRLTVV.

This clone was recorded only once. The CDR3 nucleotides read TGTGCCAGCAGTTGGCGGGGGCCGGGCCAAACTGAAGCTTTCTTT. Residues: CASSWRGPGQTEAFF. The V and J genes are TRBV6-5 and TRBJ1-1, with D perhaps matching TRBD1 (6 bases). CDR1 and CDR2 (germline): MNHEY, SVGAGI. The germline V and J ends were trimmed by 4 bases and 5 bases, with 17 bases remaining between them. The CDR3 consists of 15 residues.

V is TRBV7-9 and J is TRBJ1-5, with a weak D call TRBD1 (5 bases). The CDR3 loop spans 14 amino acids. In germline, CDR1 is SEHNR, CDR2 FQNEAQ (reference sequence). The germline V and J ends were trimmed by 2 bases and 5 bases, with 10 bases remaining between them. The CDR3 loop reads CASSLLGVDQPQHF. The CDR3 region has the DNA TGTGCCAGCAGCTTACTAGGGGTGGATCAGCCCCAGCATTTT. Variable domain in full (rest from reference TRBV7-9 and TRBJ1-5): DTGVSQNPRHKITKRGQNVTFRCDPISEHNRLYWYRQTLGQGPEFLTYFQNEAQLEKSRLLSDRFSAERPKGSFSTLEIQRTEQGDSAMYLCASSLLGVDQPQHFGDGTRLSIL.

The J gene is TRBJ1-4, the V gene TRBV9; D is uncertain. The CDR3 covers 14 residues. V lost 3 bases, J lost 5 bases, and 11 bases lay in between. Germline CDR1 and CDR2: SGDLS and YYNGEE. The CDR3 is CASSEVDGNEKLFF. CDR3 sequence (DNA): TGTGCCAGCAGCGAGGTTGACGGGAATGAAAAACTGTTTTTT.

V is TRBV27 and J is TRBJ1-4; 7 bases line up with TRBD1. Germline CDR1 MNHEY, CDR2 SMNVEV (reference sequence). This CDR3 has 15 amino acids. The junction had 14 bases not matched to a gene; V was cut back by 6 bases and J by 10 bases. The CDR3 sequence is CASSATGTALGKLFF. The CDR3 coding sequence is TGTGCCAGCAGCGCGACCGGGACAGCTTTGGGAAAACTGTTTTTT. The full variable domain, in which reference TRBV27 and TRBJ1-4 provide the parts outside the CDR3, is EAQVTQNPRYLITVTGKKLTVTCSQNMNHEYMSWYRQDPGLGLRQIYYSMNVEVTDKGDVPEGYKVSRKEKRNFPLILESPSPNQTSLYFCASSATGTALGKLFFGSGTQLSVL.

This chain uses TRBV2 with TRBJ1-1; possible D gene TRBD1, 5 bases. Germline V gene data show CDR1 as SNHLY and CDR2 as FYNNEI. The CDR3 is 12 amino acids. Trimming took off 9 bases at V and 5 bases at J, with 13 bases between the two ends. As DNA, the CDR3 is TGTGCCAGGGGGACGGGAGGGACTGAAGCTTTCTTT. It translates to CARGTGGTEAFF.

The DNA for the CDR3 is TGTGCCAGCAGCTTAAGGGGTCTCACAGATACGCAGTATTTT. It translates to CASSLRGLTDTQYF. V gene TRBV11-1 combines with J gene TRBJ2-3; D possibly corresponds to TRBD1 (5 bases). CDR1 is SGHAT and CDR2 is FQDESV in the germline V gene (reference sequence). Trimming shortened V by 2 bases and J by 2 bases, and 8 bases separated the two germline ends. This CDR3 is built from 14 residues.

The gene calls are TRBV5-1 and TRBJ2-2; the D is unclear. The ends were cut back, 4 bases at V and 1 base at J, with 8 bases in the middle. The CDR3 sequence is 14 residues long. Germline loops: CDR1 SGHRS, CDR2 YFSETQ. CDR3 in amino acids: CASSAGLNTGELFF. Here the CDR3 DNA reads TGCGCCAGCAGCGCAGGCTTGAACACCGGGGAGCTGTTTTTT. Full variable domain (rest looked up from reference TRBV5-1 and TRBJ2-2): KAGVTQTPRYLIKTRGQQVTLSCSPISGHRSVSWYQQTPGQGLQFLFEYFSETQRNKGNFPGRFSGRQFSNSRSEMNVSTLELGDSALYLCASSAGLNTGELFFGEGSRLTVL.

V and J are TRBV10-1 and TRBJ2-3; D is perhaps TRBD1 (6 bases). The CDR3 totals 16 residues. Germline CDR1 is WNHNN and CDR2 is SYGVQD (reference sequence). V dropped 3 bases and J dropped 5 bases, with 18 bases sitting between them. The CDR3 sequence: CASSDFAGQGRDTQYF. The CDR3, as DNA: TGCGCCAGCAGTGATTTCGCTGGGCAGGGGAGAGATACGCAGTATTTT.

The chain couples TRBV13 to TRBJ2-5, with D maybe TRBD2 (5 bases). CDR3 size: 14 residues. In germline, CDR1 is PRHDT, CDR2 FYEKMQ (reference sequence). The V end was cut by 0 bases, the J end by 11 bases, with 16 bases between. The chain's CDR3 is CASSLGSSPLSQYF. The CDR3 DNA reads TGTGCCAGCAGCTTAGGTTCTAGCCCTCTTAGTCAGTACTTC.

This clone occurred once. The chain is built from TRBV24-1 and TRBJ1-1; maybe TRBD1 (5 bases). Germline V gene data show CDR1 as KGHDR and CDR2 as SFDVKD. The CDR3 has 15 amino acids. V was shortened by 3 bases and J by 3 bases, with 13 bases between the two germline ends. The CDR3 region has the DNA TGTGCCACCAGTGATCTCCCCGAGACAGACACTGAAGCTTTCTTT. It yields the protein CATSDLPETDTEAFF.